These 2 T cell receptor beta chains were all obtained from the same sample, sequenced in a study of Graves' ophthalmopathy and Graves' hyperthyroidism. RNA served as the template for amplifying TCR beta CDR3 regions. HTBI primers primed a first-round RT-PCR, and a second-round multiplex PCR followed. TCRdb passed the multiplex PCR reads through MiXCR, listing each CDR3 protein once. This sample has about 620,000 distinct CDR3 sequences, with about 24% found just once. Sample: peripheral blood. These receptor sequences come from a woman between 18 and 29 years old with stable Graves' hyperthyroidism. Some clones in this sample may be carry-over from other donors' samples.

This chain links TRBV10-3 with TRBJ2-7; D perhaps matches TRBD2 (6 bases). There are 11 residues in the CDR3. V lost 7 bases, J lost 9 bases, and 13 bases lay in between. Germline CDR1 reads ENHRY; CDR2 reads SYGVKD. The CDR3 DNA sequence: TGTGCCATCACGACTAGGGGCGGGCAGTACTTC. Translation gives CAITTRGGQYF.

This clonotype was counted between two and nine times. The V gene is TRBV5-1, the J gene TRBJ1-1; D might be TRBD1 (5 bases). The CDR3 sequence is 14 residues long. Trimming removed 1 base from V and 3 bases from J, with 10 bases in between. The germline V gene has CDR1 SGHRS and CDR2 YFSETQ. The CDR3 loop reads CASSLRSGHTEAFF. The DNA for the CDR3 is TGCGCCAGCAGCTTGAGATCGGGGCACACTGAAGCTTTCTTT.